This passage covers 15 T cell receptor beta chains from one sample sequenced in a study of blood T cell repertoires in COVID-19. The method was immunoSEQ multiplex PCR; TCRdb's version includes in-frame clones alone and lacks a portion of them. The sample yields around 42,000 clones, roughly three quarters seen once. Source material: peripheral blood. The receptor set was obtained from a woman older than 75 with acute or convalescent COVID-19.

V is TRBV2 and J is TRBJ1-1; D remains unclear. Germline V gene data show CDR1 as SNHLY and CDR2 as FYNNEI. V shed 3 bases and J shed 5 bases, with 13 bases lying between them. CDR3 length equals 14 residues. The DNA of the CDR3 is TGTGCCAGCAGTGAGTCAGCCTTCAGGACTGAAGCTTTCTTT. Its translation: CASSESAFRTEAFF.

This clone came up once. This rearrangement joins TRBV4-3 to TRBJ1-4; no clear D. Trimming removed 4 bases from V and 8 bases from J, with 11 bases in between. This CDR3 is built from 13 residues. Germline CDR1 is LGHNA and CDR2 is YSLEER. CDR3 DNA: TGCGCCAGCAGCCCGACATCGCTGGAAAAACTGTTTTTT. As protein: CASSPTSLEKLFF.

This clone was seen a single time. This chain connects TRBV6-2 or TRBV6-3 to TRBJ1-2; D may be TRBD1 (6 bases). CDR1 is MNHEY, CDR2 SVGEGT, per germline. This CDR3 is built from 13 residues. Trimming cost V 4 bases and J 5 bases, with 11 bases left between them. CDR3 sequence reads: CASSFDRSYGYTF. The DNA of the CDR3 is TGTGCCAGCAGTTTCGACAGGAGTTATGGCTACACCTTC.

Here the CDR3 DNA reads TGTGCCGCCGGGACAGTCTCCTACGAGCAGTACTTC. Amino acid sequence: CAAGTVSYEQYF. The V call is TRBV6-5, the J call TRBJ2-7, with TRBD1 matching over 7 bases. V trimming: 11 bases; J trimming: 0 bases; junction bases outside the gene matches: 4. CDR1 MNHEY and CDR2 SVGAGI come from the germline V gene. The CDR3 extends over 12 amino acids.

This chain joins TRBV27 and TRBJ1-1, with 7 bases lining up with TRBD1. In germline, CDR1 is MNHEY, CDR2 SMNVEV (reference sequence). CDR3 length: 14 residues. V shed 4 bases, J shed 4 bases, and the junction held 6 bases outside the gene matches. Here the CDR3 DNA reads TGTGCCAGCAGTTCACCTGACAGGGCCACTGAAGCTTTCTTT. This encodes CASSSPDRATEAFF.

V is TRBV5-6 and J is TRBJ2-7; D remains ambiguous. V lost 1 base and J lost 0, with 8 bases in between. Germline assignment: CDR1 SGHDT and CDR2 YYEEEE. CDR3 length: 14 residues. The CDR3 loop reads CASSLLPGSYEQYF. The CDR3 nucleotides are TGTGCCAGCAGCTTGCTCCCAGGCTCCTACGAGCAGTACTTC.

In regard to this clone: Other DNA variants within this sample encode the same CDR3. The chain joins TRBV7-2 to TRBJ1-1; tentative D call: TRBD1 (5 bases). The CDR3 length is 14 residues. Trimming took 5 bases from V and 0 from J, leaving 10 bases between them. CDR1 is SGHTA, CDR2 FQGNSA, per germline. The CDR3 loop is CASSPGTLNTEAFF. CDR3 nucleotide sequence: TGTGCCAGCAGCCCGGGGACTTTGAACACTGAAGCTTTCTTT.

This chain links TRBV12-3 or TRBV12-4 with TRBJ1-1; TRBD1 matches at 8 bases. The CDR3 loop spans 13 amino acids. V shed 4 bases and J 5 bases; nucleotides not matched to a gene: 3. The CDR3 nucleotides are TGTGCCAGCAGTTCAGGGGGCCGGACTGAAGCTTTCTTT. Encoded protein: CASSSGGRTEAFF.

The V and J genes are TRBV18 and TRBJ2-7, with TRBD2 matching over 8 bases. The CDR3 length is 16 residues. V was clipped by 1 base and J by 5 bases; unmatched bases: 10. Germline V lookup: CDR1 KGHSH, CDR2 LQKENI. The DNA for the CDR3 is TGTGCCAGCTCACCACTCATAGCGGGAAGCATGAACGAGCAGTACTTC. This codes for CASSPLIAGSMNEQYF.

This clone is a singleton in its sample. V and J are TRBV5-5 and TRBJ2-5, with 11 bases matching TRBD2. V lost 8 bases to trimming and J lost 0 bases; unmatched junction nucleotides: 15. CDR1 is SGHKS and CDR2 is YYEKEE in the germline V gene (reference sequence). This CDR3 comprises 18 residues. This CDR3 reads CASRPTVAGGGYQETQYF. The CDR3 DNA follows: TGTGCCAGTCGCCCCACGGTAGCGGGAGGGGGATACCAAGAGACCCAGTACTTC.

The chain recombines TRBV12-3 or TRBV12-4 with TRBJ1-1; no definite D call. There are 13 residues in the CDR3. V was trimmed by 3 bases and J by 2 bases, leaving 7 bases between them. The CDR3 sequence is CASSFLVNTEAFF. Here the CDR3 DNA reads TGTGCCAGCAGTTTTCTCGTAAACACTGAAGCTTTCTTT.

The chain combines TRBV4-2 with TRBJ2-2, with a tentative D call TRBD1 (6 bases). V gave up 5 bases and J gave up 0 bases, with 10 bases separating them. The CDR3 covers 15 residues. Germline CDR1 reads LGHNA; CDR2 reads YNFKEQ. This CDR3 is CASSYRGSNTGELFF. For the CDR3, the DNA is TGTGCCAGCAGCTATAGGGGGTCGAACACCGGGGAGCTGTTTTTT.

V is TRBV5-1 and J is TRBJ1-1, with 7 bases identical to TRBD1. The CDR3 sequence is 13 residues long. Germline V CDR1 and CDR2: SGHRS, YFSETQ. V dropped 4 bases and J dropped 3; count of bases not matched to a gene: 3. CDR3 nucleotide sequence: TGCGCCAGCAGCCCCGGGACAGACACTGAAGCTTTCTTT. It is translated as CASSPGTDTEAFF.

The rearrangement uses TRBV6-2 or TRBV6-3 and TRBJ1-2, with no clear D. The V end lost 4 bases, the J end lost 4 bases, and 10 bases lay between the germline ends. Germline CDR1 and CDR2: MNHEY and SVGEGT. This CDR3 is built from 13 residues. The CDR3 loop is CASSSQITYGYTF. The DNA for the CDR3 is TGTGCCAGCAGTTCACAAATTACCTATGGCTACACCTTC.

This sequence joins TRBV19 and TRBJ1-1, with unresolved D. Germline CDR1 LNHDA, CDR2 SQIVND (reference sequence). V was cut by 9 bases and J by 4 bases, with 15 bases left in between. This CDR3 has 13 amino acids. CDR3: CASLVTGSTEAFF. The CDR3 DNA is TGTGCCAGCCTTGTTACCGGGAGCACTGAAGCTTTCTTT.